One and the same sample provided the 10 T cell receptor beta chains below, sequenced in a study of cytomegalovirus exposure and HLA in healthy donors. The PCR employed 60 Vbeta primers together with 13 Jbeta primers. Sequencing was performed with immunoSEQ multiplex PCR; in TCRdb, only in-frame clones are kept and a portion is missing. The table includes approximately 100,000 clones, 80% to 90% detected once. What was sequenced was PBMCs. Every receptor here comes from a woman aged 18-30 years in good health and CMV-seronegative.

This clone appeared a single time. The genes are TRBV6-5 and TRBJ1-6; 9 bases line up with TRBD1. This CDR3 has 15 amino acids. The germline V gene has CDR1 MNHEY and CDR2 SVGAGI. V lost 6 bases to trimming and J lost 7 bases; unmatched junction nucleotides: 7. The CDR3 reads CASSQLGTGNSPLHF. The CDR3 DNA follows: TGTGCCAGCAGCCAACTAGGGACAGGGAATTCACCCCTCCACTTT.

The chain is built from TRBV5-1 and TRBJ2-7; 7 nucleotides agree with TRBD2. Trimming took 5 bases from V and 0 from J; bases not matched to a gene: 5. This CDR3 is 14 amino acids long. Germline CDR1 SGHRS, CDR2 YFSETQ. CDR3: CASRAGTTSYEQYF. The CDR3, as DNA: TGCGCCAGCAGGGCCGGGACTACCTCCTACGAGCAGTACTTC.

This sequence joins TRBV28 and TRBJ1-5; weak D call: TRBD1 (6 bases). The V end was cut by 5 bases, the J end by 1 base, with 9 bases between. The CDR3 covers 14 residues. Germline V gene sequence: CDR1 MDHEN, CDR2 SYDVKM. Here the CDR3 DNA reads TGTGCCAGCAGTCCAGGACAGAGCAATCAGCCCCAGCATTTT. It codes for CASSPGQSNQPQHF.

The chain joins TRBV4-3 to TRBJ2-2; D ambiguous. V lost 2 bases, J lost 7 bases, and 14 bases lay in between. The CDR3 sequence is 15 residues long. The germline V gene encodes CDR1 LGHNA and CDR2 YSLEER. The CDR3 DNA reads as TGCGCCAGCAGCCAACTTCTGCCGGGTAACGGGGAGCTGTTTTTT. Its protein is CASSQLLPGNGELFF.

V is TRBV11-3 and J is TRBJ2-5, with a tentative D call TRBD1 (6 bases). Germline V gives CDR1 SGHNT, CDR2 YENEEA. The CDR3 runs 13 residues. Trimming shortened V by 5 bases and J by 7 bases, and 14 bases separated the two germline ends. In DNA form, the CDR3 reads TGTGCCAGCAGCCCCATGGGGGCCGTGACCCAGTACTTC. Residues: CASSPMGAVTQYF.

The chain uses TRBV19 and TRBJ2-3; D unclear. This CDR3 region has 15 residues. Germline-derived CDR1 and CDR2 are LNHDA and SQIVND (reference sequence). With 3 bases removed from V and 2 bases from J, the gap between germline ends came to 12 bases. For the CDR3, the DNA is TGTGCCAGTAGTATCCGCGGTACCACCACAGATACGCAGTATTTT. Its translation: CASSIRGTTTDTQYF.

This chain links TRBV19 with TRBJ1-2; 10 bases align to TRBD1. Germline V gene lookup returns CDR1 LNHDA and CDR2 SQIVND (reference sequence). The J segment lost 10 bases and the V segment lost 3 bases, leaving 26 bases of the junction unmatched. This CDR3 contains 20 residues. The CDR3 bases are TGTGCCAGTAGTATCTCCAAGGGACAGGGGCCCGCTACTAGCCGGTTTGTCTACACCTTC. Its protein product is CASSISKGQGPATSRFVYTF.

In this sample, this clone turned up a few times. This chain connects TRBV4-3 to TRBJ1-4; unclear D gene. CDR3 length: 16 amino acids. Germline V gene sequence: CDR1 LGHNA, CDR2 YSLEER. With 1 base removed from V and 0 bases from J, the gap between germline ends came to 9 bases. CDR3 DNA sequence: TGCGCCAGCAGCCAAGTCTCGGGGACAACTAATGAAAAACTGTTTTTT. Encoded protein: CASSQVSGTTNEKLFF.

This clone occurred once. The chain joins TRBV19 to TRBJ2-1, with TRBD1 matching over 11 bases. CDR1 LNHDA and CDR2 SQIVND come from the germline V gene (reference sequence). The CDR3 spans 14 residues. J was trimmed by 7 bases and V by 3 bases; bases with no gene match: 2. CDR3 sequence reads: CASSIGQGANEQFF. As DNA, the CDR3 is TGTGCCAGTAGTATCGGACAGGGGGCGAATGAGCAGTTCTTC.

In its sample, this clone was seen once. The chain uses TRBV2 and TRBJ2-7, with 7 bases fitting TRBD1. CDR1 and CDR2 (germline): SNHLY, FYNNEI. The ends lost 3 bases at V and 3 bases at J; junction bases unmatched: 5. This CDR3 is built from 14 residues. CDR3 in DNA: TGTGCCAGCAGTGAGAGGGACAGAATCTACGAGCAGTACTTC. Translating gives CASSERDRIYEQYF. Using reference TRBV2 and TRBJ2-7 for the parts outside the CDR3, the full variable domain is EPEVTQTPSHQVTQMGQEVILRCVPISNHLYFYWYRQILGQKVEFLVSFYNNEISEKSEIFDDQFSVERPDGSNFTLKIRSTKLEDSAMYFCASSERDRIYEQYFGPGTRLTVT.